A selection of T cell receptor beta chains follows, all from one sample in a study of metastatic and nonmetastatic thyroid tumors. TCRdb re-called clones via MiXCR from the PCR reads. The sample carries more than 12,000 clones, roughly 20% recorded once. The sample comprised blood. The receptors stem from a female donor with papillary thyroid cancer or a benign thyroid nodule (not recorded which). Some clones in this sample may be carry-over from other donors' samples. Each CDR3 is given with its conserved first and last residue. The D gene is left open where the match is weak. Not all rows give a size; the values are once, few, many and, for expanded clones, a class.

D gene: .; J gene: TRBJ2-5; V gene: TRBV6-1; clone size: few; CDR3 protein: CASSERGIPETQYF; CDR3 DNA: TGTGCCAGCAGTGAACGGGGGATCCCAGAGACCCAGTACTTC
D gene: .; J gene: TRBJ1-1; V gene: TRBV28; clone size: many; CDR3 protein: CASRPPSLRGAFF; CDR3 DNA: TGTGCCAGCAGACCTCCCAGTTTGCGGGGAGCTTTCTTT
D gene: .; J gene: TRBJ2-1; V gene: TRBV2; clone size: many; CDR3 protein: CASTTSSLEQFF; CDR3 DNA: TGTGCCAGCACGACTAGTTCGTTGGAGCAGTTCTTC
D gene: .; J gene: TRBJ1-6; V gene: TRBV6-5; clone size: large; CDR3 protein: CASSYSQGNSPLHF; CDR3 DNA: TGTGCCAGCAGTTACTCCCAAGGGAATTCACCCCTCCACTTT
D gene: .; J gene: TRBJ2-2; V gene: TRBV5-4; clone size: many; CDR3 protein: CASRGDIANTGELFF; CDR3 DNA: TGTGCCAGCAGAGGAGACATCGCGAACACCGGGGAGCTGTTTTTT
D gene: TRBD2; J gene: TRBJ2-1; V gene: TRBV12-3/TRBV12-4; clone size: medium-sized; CDR3 protein: CASSPRRGSYNEQFF; CDR3 DNA: TGTGCCAGCAGCCCCAGGCGGGGGTCCTACAATGAGCAGTTCTTC
D gene: .; J gene: TRBJ2-3; V gene: TRBV18; clone size: many; CDR3 protein: CASSRTGYSLVDTQYF; CDR3 DNA: TGTGCCAGCTCTCGTACAGGGTATTCCTTGGTGGATACGCAGTATTTT
D gene: .; J gene: TRBJ2-1; V gene: TRBV6-1; clone size: medium-sized; CDR3 protein: CASSPGDIFDEQFF; CDR3 DNA: TGTGCCAGCAGTCCCGGGGACATTTTCGATGAGCAGTTCTTC
D gene: TRBD2; J gene: TRBJ2-1; V gene: TRBV30; clone size: many; CDR3 protein: CAWIGTSGSRRNEQFF; CDR3 DNA: TGTGCCTGGATAGGGACTAGCGGGAGTAGACGGAATGAGCAGTTCTTC
D gene: .; J gene: TRBJ1-1; V gene: TRBV25-1; clone size: many; CDR3 protein: CASSEIGMALGTEAFF; CDR3 DNA: TGTGCCAGCAGTGAGATAGGAATGGCCCTGGGTACTGAAGCTTTCTTT
D gene: .; J gene: TRBJ1-5; V gene: TRBV7-9; clone size: many; CDR3 protein: CASSLGEEGQPQHF; CDR3 DNA: TGTGCCAGCAGCTTAGGAGAGGAGGGTCAGCCCCAGCATTTT
D gene: .; J gene: TRBJ2-6; V gene: TRBV11-2; clone size: .; CDR3 protein: CASSLLPVVSGANVLTF; CDR3 DNA: TGTGCCAGCAGCTTACTGCCGGTGGTCTCTGGGGCCAACGTCCTGACTTTC
D gene: .; J gene: TRBJ2-5; V gene: TRBV2; clone size: .; CDR3 protein: CASSVVGGETQYF; CDR3 DNA: TGTGCCAGCAGTGTGGTAGGAGGGGAGACCCAGTACTTC
D gene: TRBD1; J gene: TRBJ2-2; V gene: TRBV2; clone size: many; CDR3 protein: CASRERIGTGIGGELFF; CDR3 DNA: TGTGCCAGCAGAGAACGAATAGGGACAGGTATCGGCGGGGAGCTGTTTTTT
D gene: .; J gene: TRBJ2-3; V gene: TRBV2; clone size: many; CDR3 protein: CASSPDTSTDTQYF; CDR3 DNA: TGTGCCAGCAGTCCTGACACAAGCACAGATACGCAGTATTTT
D gene: TRBD1; J gene: TRBJ1-2; V gene: TRBV10-3; clone size: large; CDR3 protein: CAISEIGSHRGQGYTF; CDR3 DNA: TGTGCCATCAGTGAGATAGGGTCCCACAGGGGGCAAGGCTACACCTTC
D gene: TRBD1; J gene: TRBJ2-5; V gene: TRBV4-3; clone size: many; CDR3 protein: CASSRNQGAPLETQYF; CDR3 DNA: TGCGCCAGCAGCCGAAACCAGGGGGCGCCCTTAGAGACCCAGTACTTC
D gene: .; J gene: TRBJ1-1; V gene: TRBV20-1; clone size: many; CDR3 protein: CSVHRAGTEAFF; CDR3 DNA: TGCAGTGTGCACAGGGCTGGCACTGAAGCTTTCTTT
D gene: TRBD1; J gene: TRBJ1-5; V gene: TRBV5-1; clone size: .; CDR3 protein: CASSPGQDKQPQHF; CDR3 DNA: TGCGCCAGCAGCCCGGGACAGGATAAACAGCCCCAGCATTTT
D gene: .; J gene: TRBJ2-3; V gene: TRBV15; clone size: many; CDR3 protein: CATSRGQAGDTQYF; CDR3 DNA: TGTGCCACCAGCAGAGGACAGGCCGGGGATACGCAGTATTTT
D gene: TRBD1; J gene: TRBJ2-7; V gene: TRBV6-1; clone size: .; CDR3 protein: CATGTGTVEQYF; CDR3 DNA: TGTGCCACAGGGACAGGGACCGTCGAGCAGTACTTC
D gene: TRBD2; J gene: TRBJ2-5; V gene: TRBV19; clone size: many; CDR3 protein: CASSITSGDQETQYF; CDR3 DNA: TGTGCCAGTAGTATTACTAGCGGGGATCAAGAGACCCAGTACTTC
D gene: TRBD1; J gene: TRBJ2-7; V gene: TRBV2; clone size: medium-sized; CDR3 protein: CASRLQGADEQYF; CDR3 DNA: TGTGCCAGCAGGCTACAGGGGGCGGACGAGCAGTACTTC
D gene: .; J gene: TRBJ1-3; V gene: TRBV6-5; clone size: .; CDR3 protein: CASSSENTIYF; CDR3 DNA: TGTGCCAGCAGTTCTGAAAACACCATATATTTT
D gene: .; J gene: TRBJ2-1; V gene: TRBV4-2; clone size: many; CDR3 protein: CASSPISPNEQFF; CDR3 DNA: TGTGCCAGCAGCCCCATTTCGCCAAATGAGCAGTTCTTC
D gene: TRBD2; J gene: TRBJ2-7; V gene: TRBV20-1; clone size: .; CDR3 protein: CSARATSGSLYEQYF; CDR3 DNA: TGCAGTGCTAGAGCCACTAGCGGGAGTTTGTACGAGCAGTACTTC
D gene: TRBD2; J gene: TRBJ2-1; V gene: TRBV5-1; clone size: many; CDR3 protein: CASSLDLAGWYEQFF; CDR3 DNA: TGCGCCAGCAGCTTGGACCTAGCGGGATGGTATGAGCAGTTCTTC
D gene: .; J gene: TRBJ1-4; V gene: TRBV5-4; clone size: many; CDR3 protein: CASSRGGSNEKLFF; CDR3 DNA: TGTGCCAGCAGCCGGGGAGGGTCTAATGAAAAACTGTTTTTT
D gene: .; J gene: TRBJ1-5; V gene: TRBV6-2/TRBV6-3; clone size: medium-sized; CDR3 protein: CASRTPRAGQPQHF; CDR3 DNA: TGTGCCAGCAGGACCCCCAGGGCTGGTCAGCCCCAGCATTTT
D gene: TRBD2; J gene: TRBJ2-2; V gene: TRBV20-1; clone size: many; CDR3 protein: CSARVPSGKAGELFF; CDR3 DNA: TGCAGTGCTAGAGTTCCTAGCGGGAAGGCCGGGGAGCTGTTTTTT
D gene: .; J gene: TRBJ1-1; V gene: TRBV6-1; clone size: medium-sized; CDR3 protein: CASRPTVNTEAFF; CDR3 DNA: TGTGCCAGCAGACCGACGGTAAACACTGAAGCTTTCTTT
D gene: .; J gene: TRBJ1-5; V gene: TRBV4-1; clone size: many; CDR3 protein: CASSQVQGFGNQPQHF; CDR3 DNA: TGCGCCAGCAGCCAAGTTCAGGGGTTCGGTAATCAGCCCCAGCATTTT
D gene: .; J gene: TRBJ1-2; V gene: TRBV20-1; clone size: many; CDR3 protein: CSAIDPRQYGYTF; CDR3 DNA: TGCAGTGCCATAGACCCTCGACAGTATGGCTACACCTTC
D gene: TRBD2; J gene: TRBJ2-5; V gene: TRBV20-1; clone size: medium-sized; CDR3 protein: CSARTSGQETQYF; CDR3 DNA: TGCAGTGCCAGGACTAGCGGCCAAGAGACCCAGTACTTC
D gene: TRBD1; J gene: TRBJ2-3; V gene: TRBV7-2; clone size: many; CDR3 protein: CASSPGQVGATDTQYF; CDR3 DNA: TGTGCCAGCAGTCCAGGACAGGTGGGGGCCACAGATACGCAGTATTTT
D gene: .; J gene: TRBJ2-3; V gene: TRBV20-1; clone size: .; CDR3 protein: CSARDSLPPIGTDTQYF; CDR3 DNA: TGCAGTGCTAGAGATTCGCTACCCCCTATTGGAACAGATACGCAGTATTTT
D gene: .; J gene: TRBJ2-7; V gene: TRBV6-2/TRBV6-3; clone size: .; CDR3 protein: CASSPEMGRADFYEQYF; CDR3 DNA: TGTGCCAGCAGCCCCGAAATGGGAAGGGCCGATTTCTACGAGCAGTACTTC
D gene: .; J gene: TRBJ1-2; V gene: TRBV6-9; clone size: .; CDR3 protein: CASTPPGQTRWDGYTF; CDR3 DNA: TGTGCCAGCACCCCCCCTGGACAAACTCGATGGGATGGCTACACCTTC
D gene: .; J gene: TRBJ2-2; V gene: TRBV19; clone size: .; CDR3 protein: CASTKTRGTGELFF; CDR3 DNA: TGTGCCAGTACGAAAACCCGGGGCACCGGGGAGCTGTTTTTT
D gene: TRBD1; J gene: TRBJ2-7; V gene: TRBV6-1; clone size: few; CDR3 protein: CASREQGAYEQYF; CDR3 DNA: TGTGCCAGCAGGGAACAGGGGGCCTACGAGCAGTACTTC
D gene: TRBD2; J gene: TRBJ2-1; V gene: TRBV3-1; clone size: many; CDR3 protein: CASSQVLGGRAVEQFF; CDR3 DNA: TGTGCCAGCAGCCAAGTTCTTGGCGGGAGGGCCGTTGAGCAGTTCTTC
D gene: .; J gene: TRBJ2-2; V gene: TRBV24-1; clone size: medium-sized; CDR3 protein: CATERTSNTGELFF; CDR3 DNA: TGTGCCACCGAGAGGACCTCGAACACCGGGGAGCTGTTTTTT